This TCR beta chain was recovered during a study of human T cells and chemical hapten exposure. CDR3 size: 13 residues. The germline V and J ends were trimmed by 0 bases and 13 bases, with 13 bases remaining between them. The germline V gene has CDR1 SGHTA and CDR2 FQGNSA. TCRdb re-analysed the RACE reads in MiXCR, keeping a single row per CDR3 protein. The sample carries just under 65,000 distinct CDR3 sequences, 9.5% to 11% recorded once. As to time point: patch test 3, about 24 weeks after DPC sensitization. Sample treatment: therapeutic diphenylcyclopropenone sensitization with weekly scalp DPC. The input for sequencing was whole blood, taken in connection with sensitization to the hapten diphenylcyclopropenone (DPC). This TCR was recovered from a woman aged 30 to 39 with alopecia areata. Some clones in this sample may be carry-over from other donors' samples. The chain couples TRBV7-2 to TRBJ2-1; D may be TRBD1 (6 bases). The CDR3 region is CASSLANGQPQFF. In DNA form, the CDR3 reads TGTGCCAGCAGCTTAGCGAACGGACAGCCCCAGTTCTTC.